This is a list of T cell receptor beta chains from one sample in a study of CD4+ T cells in melanoma. Clones were read by immunoSEQ multiplex PCR, and TCRdb kept only the in-frame ones, dropping some. In the table there are more than 90,000 clones, about 90% of which are singletons. Sequencing input: peripheral blood. These receptors originate from a human donor with melanoma. The CDR3 runs from the conserved cysteine through the conserved F or W. D genes are given only for firm matches. Clone size is shown for a subset of rows, as once, few, many or a class of expanded clone.

>-|TRBV5-1|-|TRBJ1-1
TGCGCCAGCAGCTTGGCTCTACAGAACACTGAAGCTTTCTTT
CASSLALQNTEAFF
>TRBD1|TRBV5-8|-|TRBJ1-1
TGTGCCAGCAGGCGGACAGGCGTGAACACTGAAGCTTTCTTT
CASRRTGVNTEAFF
>TRBD1|TRBV5-5|few|TRBJ2-7
TGTGCCAGCAGCTCGGACAGGTCCCCCTACGAGCAGTACTTC
CASSSDRSPYEQYF
>TRBD2|TRBV19|-|TRBJ2-1
TGTGCCAGTAGGCTCACTAGCGGGATCTACAATGAGCAGTTCTTC
CASRLTSGIYNEQFF
>-|TRBV7-3|-|TRBJ2-2
TGTGCCAGCAGCCCAGCACGGGGGCACACCGGGGAGCTGTTTTTT
CASSPARGHTGELFF
>-|TRBV5-6|-|TRBJ2-3
TGTGCCAGCAGCCCCCTTGGGGGTAAATACTCAGATACGCAGTATTTT
CASSPLGGKYSDTQYF
>-|TRBV30|-|TRBJ2-3
TGTGCCTGGAGCCGAGCCGGGGCTCGCACAGATACGCAGTATTTT
CAWSRAGARTDTQYF
>TRBD2|TRBV6-5|once|TRBJ2-7
TGTGCCAGCAGACTAGCGGGAGGGCCTTCCTACGAGCAGTACTTC
CASRLAGGPSYEQYF
>-|TRBV19|-|TRBJ1-5
TGTGCCAGTAGTATGATGGGGGGGGAATTTAGCAATCAGCCCCAGCATTTT
CASSMMGGEFSNQPQHF
>TRBD2|TRBV5-4|-|TRBJ2-1
TGTGCCAGCAGCCCCTGGGGAGCGGGAGGCAATGAGCAGTTCTTC
CASSPWGAGGNEQFF
>-|TRBV7-2|-|TRBJ2-5
TGTGCCAGCAGCACCGTTGCCAGGGCGGGGACCCAGTACTTC
CASSTVARAGTQYF
>-|TRBV5-1|-|TRBJ1-1
TGCGCCAGCAGCCCGACAGGAAACACTGAAGCTTTCTTT
CASSPTGNTEAFF
>-|TRBV14|-|TRBJ2-3
TGTGCCAGCAGCCAAGTCGCAGATACGCAGTATTTT
CASSQVADTQYF
>-|TRBV5-1|-|TRBJ2-5
TGCGCCAGCAGGGAGGTGGGCCGATCCGAGACCCAGTACTTC
CASREVGRSETQYF
>-|TRBV28|-|TRBJ2-5
TGTGCCAGCGGTTTACAAGAGACCCAGTACTTC
CASGLQETQYF
>TRBD2|TRBV5-1|once|TRBJ2-3
TGCGCCAGCAGCCTGGGACTAGCGGGGATTAGCACAGATACGCAGTATTTT
CASSLGLAGISTDTQYF
>-|TRBV5-6|-|TRBJ1-4
TGTGCCAGCACCCCGAGGGGAACTAATGAAAAACTGTTTTTT
CASTPRGTNEKLFF
>TRBD1|TRBV2|-|TRBJ2-7
TGTGCCAGCAGACGGGACAGGGACTCCTACGAGCAGTACTTC
CASRRDRDSYEQYF
>TRBD1|TRBV19|-|TRBJ2-5
TGTGCCAGTCAGGACAGGCCCGGAGGTAATAGAGAGACCCAGTACTTC
CASQDRPGGNRETQYF
>TRBD1|TRBV4-2|-|TRBJ1-2
TGTGCCAGCAGCCAGGAAGGGGGCGACTATGGCTACACCTTC
CASSQEGGDYGYTF
>-|TRBV4-2|-|TRBJ1-3
TGTGCCAGCAGCCAAGTGGGGCTCGGGCGGTCTGGAAACACCATATATTTT
CASSQVGLGRSGNTIYF
>-|TRBV2|-|TRBJ1-5
TGTGCCAGTGAGAGTGCAGGGTTTGGGCCCCAGCATTTT
CASESAGFGPQHF
>-|TRBV27|-|TRBJ2-7
TGTGCCAGCAGTTTATCGAGTGGAGTTTACGAGCAGTACTTC
CASSLSSGVYEQYF
>TRBD1|TRBV10-3|-|TRBJ1-5
TGTGCCATCAGTGGGACAGGGGATGGAGGCAATCAGCCCCAGCATTTT
CAISGTGDGGNQPQHF
>-|TRBV19|-|TRBJ1-2
TGTGCCAGTAGTATTGGACGGAACTATGGCTACACCTTC
CASSIGRNYGYTF
>-|TRBV5-4|-|TRBJ2-1
TGTGCCAGCAGCTTAGGGCTAGACTTTAGCTCCTACAATGAGCAGTTCTTC
CASSLGLDFSSYNEQFF
>-|TRBV10-3|-|TRBJ2-7
TGTGCCATCAGTGAGGGCTACGAGCAGTACTTC
CAISEGYEQYF
>TRBD1|TRBV2|-|TRBJ1-4
TGTGCCAGCAGTGAACTCGGGACAGGGGGTAATGAAAAACTGTTTTTT
CASSELGTGGNEKLFF
>-|TRBV5-6|-|TRBJ2-1
TGTGCCAGCAGCTTGGACTTAAGCTCCTACAATGAGCAGTTCTTC
CASSLDLSSYNEQFF